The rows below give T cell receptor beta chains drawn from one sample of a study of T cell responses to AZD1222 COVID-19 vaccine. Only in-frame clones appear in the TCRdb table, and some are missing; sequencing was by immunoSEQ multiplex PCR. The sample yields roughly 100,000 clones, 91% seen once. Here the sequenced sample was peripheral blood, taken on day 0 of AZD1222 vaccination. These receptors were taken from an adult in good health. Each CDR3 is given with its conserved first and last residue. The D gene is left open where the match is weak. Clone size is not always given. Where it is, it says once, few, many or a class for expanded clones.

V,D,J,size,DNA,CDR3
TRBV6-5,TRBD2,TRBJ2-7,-,TGTGCCAGCAGTTGGACTAGCGGGAGGCTGAGCGAGCAGTACTTC,CASSWTSGRLSEQYF
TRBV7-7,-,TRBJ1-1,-,TGTGCCAGCAGCCCTCCCGGGGGCCCAGCTTTCTTT,CASSPPGGPAFF
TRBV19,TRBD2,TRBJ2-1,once,TGTGCCAGTAGTACTAGCGGGGGCAATGAGCAGTTCTTC,CASSTSGGNEQFF
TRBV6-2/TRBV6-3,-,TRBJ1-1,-,TGTGCCAGCAGTTCCCGTGTATTCACAGGCCCCGGAGGCACTGAAGCTTTCTTT,CASSSRVFTGPGGTEAFF
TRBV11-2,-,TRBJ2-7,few,TGTGCCAGCAGCTTAGGGGAAGTGGGGTCCTACGAGCAGTACTTC,CASSLGEVGSYEQYF
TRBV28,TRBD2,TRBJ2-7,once,TGTGCCAGCAGCCCCGAGGGGAGCGGGAGGGCCGAGCAGTACTTC,CASSPEGSGRAEQYF
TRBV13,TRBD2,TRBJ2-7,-,TGTGCCAGCAGCCCTAGCGGGAGCCCCTACGAGCAGTACTTC,CASSPSGSPYEQYF
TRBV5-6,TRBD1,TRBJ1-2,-,TGTGCCAGCAGCCTAGGGGAGACAGGGCGTAACTATGGCTACACCTTC,CASSLGETGRNYGYTF
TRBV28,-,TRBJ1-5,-,TGTGCCAGCAGGGTGGCAGGGGGCAATCAGCCCCAGCATTTT,CASRVAGGNQPQHF
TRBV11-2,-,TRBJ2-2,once,TGTGCCAGCAGCTTATTAACCTGGGAAGGGGCCGGGGAGCTGTTTTTT,CASSLLTWEGAGELFF
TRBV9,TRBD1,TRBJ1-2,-,TGTGCCAGCCACCTATCCGGGACAGCATATGGCTACACCTTC,CASHLSGTAYGYTF
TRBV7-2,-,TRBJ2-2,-,TGTGCCAGCAGCTTAGTACCCGGGTCTAACACCGGGGAGCTGTTTTTT,CASSLVPGSNTGELFF
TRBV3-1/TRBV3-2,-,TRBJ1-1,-,TGTGCCAGCAGCCAGTATACTGAAGCTTTCTTT,CASSQYTEAFF
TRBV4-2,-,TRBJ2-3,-,TGTGCCAGCAGCCAGAGGGTCGAGGGCGATACGCAGTATTTT,CASSQRVEGDTQYF
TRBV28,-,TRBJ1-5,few,TGTGCCAGCAGTTTACTACACTATAGCAATCAGCCCCAGCATTTT,CASSLLHYSNQPQHF
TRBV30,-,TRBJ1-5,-,TGTGCCTGGAGTGGGACAGCTAGCAATCAGCCCCAGCATTTT,CAWSGTASNQPQHF
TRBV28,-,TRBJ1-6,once,TGTGCCAGCAGTTCTCCCCCGGGATCACCCCTCCACTTT,CASSSPPGSPLHF
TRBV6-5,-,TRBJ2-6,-,TGTGCCAGCAGTACGCCGGGGGCCAACGTCCTGACTTTC,CASSTPGANVLTF
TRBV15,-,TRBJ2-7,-,TGTGCCACCAGCAAAGGACTATACTACGAGCAGTACTTC,CATSKGLYYEQYF
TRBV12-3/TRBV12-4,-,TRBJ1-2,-,TGTGCCAGCAGGAATTTAGGGGGTACTGGCTACACCTTC,CASRNLGGTGYTF
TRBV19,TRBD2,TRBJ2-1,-,TGTGCCAGTAAGGCTAGCGGGAGTTCGGCTAACTACAATGAGCAGTTCTTC,CASKASGSSANYNEQFF
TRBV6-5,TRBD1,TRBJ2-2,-,TGTGCCAGCAGTTCAGGGGGCACCGGGGAGCTGTTTTTT,CASSSGGTGELFF
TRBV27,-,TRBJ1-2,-,TGTGCCAGCAGTTTATCGGGGTGGGCTAACTATGGCTACACCTTC,CASSLSGWANYGYTF
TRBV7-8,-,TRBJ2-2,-,TGTGCCAGCAGCCCACAGGGTTTCGGGGAGCTGTTTTTT,CASSPQGFGELFF
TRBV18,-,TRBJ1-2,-,TGTGCCAGCTCACCCCAGGGGCAGAACTATGGCTACACCTTC,CASSPQGQNYGYTF
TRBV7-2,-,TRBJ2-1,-,TGTGCCAGCAGCTTACCTTCTTTAGGTGAGCAGTTCTTC,CASSLPSLGEQFF
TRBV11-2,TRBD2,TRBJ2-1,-,TGTGCCAGCAGCCCGCTAGCGGGCCTTTACAATGAGCAGTTCTTC,CASSPLAGLYNEQFF
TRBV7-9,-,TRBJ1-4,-,TGTGCCAGCAGCTTAGGTCGAGTCGCTAATGAAAAACTGTTTTTT,CASSLGRVANEKLFF
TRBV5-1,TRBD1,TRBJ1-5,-,TGCGCCAGCAGTCGAATAGGGGGCGCAAATCAGCCCCAGCATTTT,CASSRIGGANQPQHF
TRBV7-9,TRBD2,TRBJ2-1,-,TGTGCCAGCAGCTTGGGACCCTCGGTAGGGCGGGAGGTCCAGTTCTTC,CASSLGPSVGREVQFF
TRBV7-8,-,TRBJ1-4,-,TGTGCCAGCAGCCTCCGGGCCCTTAATGAAAAACTGTTTTTT,CASSLRALNEKLFF
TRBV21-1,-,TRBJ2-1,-,TGTGCCAGCGCGGTGCAGGGACAGGGGCCCTACAATGAGCAGTTCTTC,CASAVQGQGPYNEQFF
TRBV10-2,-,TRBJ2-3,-,TGCGCCACCCAGACCGGGGATACGCAGTATTTT,CATQTGDTQYF
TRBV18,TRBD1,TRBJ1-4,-,TGTGCCAGCTCATCAGGACAGGGGGAAAAACTGTTTTTT,CASSSGQGEKLFF
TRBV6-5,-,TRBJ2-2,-,TGTGCCAGCAGACGAATCGCGAACACCGGGGAGCTGTTTTTT,CASRRIANTGELFF
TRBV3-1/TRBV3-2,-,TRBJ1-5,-,TGTGCCAGCAGCCAAGATAGGACTCAGCCCCAGCATTTT,CASSQDRTQPQHF
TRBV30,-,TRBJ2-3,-,TGTGCCTGGAGTCTATATTTCACAGATACGCAGTATTTT,CAWSLYFTDTQYF